This is a list of T cell receptor beta chains from one sample in a study of T cell changes during pregnancy in multiple sclerosis. Data came from immunoSEQ multiplex PCR; TCRdb stores just in-frame clones and leaves some out. The sample includes about 93,000 clones, around 92% of them seen just once. The sequenced sample was peripheral blood, obtained after pregnancy. These receptor sequences come from a female donor with multiple sclerosis, enrolled in a pregnancy study. The conserved cysteine and the conserved F or W are not part of the CDR3 here. Fields, in order: CDR3 protein, D gene, CDR3 length, J gene, V gene, clone size. The D gene is left open where the match is weak. Only some rows state a clone size, as once, few, many or a class for expanded clones.

CDR3: ASSSRSNRGTEAF; D: TRBD1; length: 13; J: TRBJ1-1; V: TRBV7-3; size: NA
CDR3: ASSSRGIIRGSQPQH; D: TRBD1; length: 15; J: TRBJ1-5; V: TRBV7-8; size: NA
CDR3: ASSVGTEAYEQY; D: TRBD1; length: 12; J: TRBJ2-7; V: TRBV2; size: NA
CDR3: ASSFRGKSDTQY; D: TRBD1; length: 12; J: TRBJ2-3; V: TRBV7-2; size: few
CDR3: ASSRGHSDYGYT; D: NA; length: 12; J: TRBJ1-2; V: TRBV19; size: few
CDR3: ASSLLSSYRHEQY; D: NA; length: 13; J: TRBJ2-7; V: TRBV11-2; size: NA
CDR3: ASSLSPGVTYEQY; D: NA; length: 13; J: TRBJ2-7; V: TRBV7-3; size: NA
CDR3: ASSLVGGSVNQPQH; D: NA; length: 14; J: TRBJ1-5; V: TRBV7-8; size: NA
CDR3: AWSRDSMNTEAF; D: TRBD1; length: 12; J: TRBJ1-1; V: TRBV30; size: NA
CDR3: ASSAPGQGAQRRGYT; D: TRBD1; length: 15; J: TRBJ1-2; V: TRBV19; size: NA
CDR3: ASRTGFTTGPQH; D: TRBD1; length: 12; J: TRBJ1-5; V: TRBV6-1; size: few
CDR3: ASSQTLAGSQNEQF; D: TRBD2; length: 14; J: TRBJ2-1; V: TRBV6-6; size: NA
CDR3: ASSLAVASGRTDTQY; D: TRBD2; length: 15; J: TRBJ2-3; V: TRBV5-4; size: NA
CDR3: ASSVGQGASEQF; D: TRBD1; length: 12; J: TRBJ2-1; V: TRBV9; size: few
CDR3: ASSVYAGGHGELF; D: TRBD2; length: 13; J: TRBJ2-2; V: TRBV9; size: NA
CDR3: ASSWRWPYEQY; D: NA; length: 11; J: TRBJ2-7; V: TRBV9; size: NA
CDR3: ASSLGGTGANVLT; D: TRBD2; length: 13; J: TRBJ2-6; V: TRBV27; size: NA
CDR3: ASRTGVGGNTIY; D: TRBD1; length: 12; J: TRBJ1-3; V: TRBV6-5; size: once
CDR3: ASSSPVGDLH; D: NA; length: 10; J: TRBJ1-6; V: TRBV7-9; size: NA
CDR3: SPEGDTEAF; D: NA; length: 9; J: TRBJ1-1; V: TRBV20-1; size: NA
CDR3: ASRSQGAPEH; D: TRBD1; length: 10; J: TRBJ1-5; V: TRBV6-6; size: NA
CDR3: ASSLAGGYGYT; D: NA; length: 11; J: TRBJ1-2; V: TRBV7-2; size: once
CDR3: ASSLLQGFGQPQH; D: TRBD1; length: 13; J: TRBJ1-5; V: TRBV7-2; size: NA
CDR3: ASSAAGLAGGRADTQY; D: TRBD2; length: 16; J: TRBJ2-3; V: TRBV9; size: NA
CDR3: ASSRRDTYGYT; D: NA; length: 11; J: TRBJ1-2; V: TRBV27; size: NA
CDR3: ASSTRDEQY; D: NA; length: 9; J: TRBJ2-7; V: TRBV6-5; size: once
CDR3: ASSFPSGYEQETQY; D: TRBD2; length: 14; J: TRBJ2-5; V: TRBV5-1; size: NA
CDR3: ASSDGADEQY; D: NA; length: 10; J: TRBJ2-7; V: TRBV2; size: NA
CDR3: ASTRASGNTIY; D: NA; length: 11; J: TRBJ1-3; V: TRBV19; size: NA
CDR3: ASSQGLAGQPYEQY; D: TRBD2; length: 14; J: TRBJ2-7; V: TRBV11-2; size: NA
CDR3: ASRFGQGPSLDTEAF; D: TRBD1; length: 15; J: TRBJ1-1; V: TRBV5-1; size: NA
CDR3: ASSLSSGLSTDTQY; D: TRBD2; length: 14; J: TRBJ2-3; V: TRBV11-2; size: NA
CDR3: ASSLNSQGPNTEAF; D: NA; length: 14; J: TRBJ1-1; V: TRBV7-3; size: once
CDR3: AWNLGRPHTGELF; D: NA; length: 13; J: TRBJ2-2; V: TRBV30; size: once
CDR3: ALGGGTLMNTEAF; D: NA; length: 13; J: TRBJ1-1; V: TRBV6-1; size: NA
CDR3: ASSGTHGTTGNTIY; D: NA; length: 14; J: TRBJ1-3; V: TRBV2; size: NA
CDR3: ASRGTSGSTDTQY; D: TRBD2; length: 13; J: TRBJ2-3; V: TRBV6-6; size: NA
CDR3: ASSQEAGSSGQY; D: NA; length: 12; J: TRBJ2-7; V: TRBV4-1; size: NA
CDR3: ASSPLQGHEAF; D: NA; length: 11; J: TRBJ1-1; V: TRBV18; size: NA